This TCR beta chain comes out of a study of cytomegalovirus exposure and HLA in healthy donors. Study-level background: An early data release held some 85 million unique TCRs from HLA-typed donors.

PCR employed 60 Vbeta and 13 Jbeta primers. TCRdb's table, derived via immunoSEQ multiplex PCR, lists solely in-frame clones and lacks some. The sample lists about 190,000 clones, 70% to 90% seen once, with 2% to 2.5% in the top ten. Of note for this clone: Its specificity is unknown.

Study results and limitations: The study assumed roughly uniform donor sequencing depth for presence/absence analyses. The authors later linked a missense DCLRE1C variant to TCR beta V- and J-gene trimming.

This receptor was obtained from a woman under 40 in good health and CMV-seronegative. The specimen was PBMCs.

This CDR3 reads CASSPGGGREQFF. The CDR3 nucleotides are TGCGCCAGCAGCCCCGGTGGGGGCCGTGAGCAGTTCTTC. The J gene is TRBJ2-1, the V gene TRBV5-1, with D possibly TRBD1 on 6 matching bases. Germline CDR1 SGHRS, CDR2 YFSETQ. V lost 4 bases and J lost 9, with 14 bases in between. There are 13 residues in the CDR3. The full variable domain, rest sourced from reference TRBV5-1 and TRBJ2-1, is KAGVTQTPRYLIKTRGQQVTLSCSPISGHRSVSWYQQTPGQGLQFLFEYFSETQRNKGNFPGRFSGRQFSNSRSEMNVSTLELGDSALYLCASSPGGGREQFFGPGTRLTVL.